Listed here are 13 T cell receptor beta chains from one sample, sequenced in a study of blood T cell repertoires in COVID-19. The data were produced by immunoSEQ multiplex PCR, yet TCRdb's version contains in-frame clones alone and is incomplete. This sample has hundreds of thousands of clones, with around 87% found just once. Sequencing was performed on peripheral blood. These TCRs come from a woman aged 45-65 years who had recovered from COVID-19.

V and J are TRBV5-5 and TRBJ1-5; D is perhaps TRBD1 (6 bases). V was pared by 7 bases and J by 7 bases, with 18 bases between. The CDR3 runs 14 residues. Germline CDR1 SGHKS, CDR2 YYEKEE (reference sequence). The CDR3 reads CASGLEGDEQPQHF. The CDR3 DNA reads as TGTGCCAGCGGGTTGGAGGGGGATGAGCAGCCCCAGCATTTT.

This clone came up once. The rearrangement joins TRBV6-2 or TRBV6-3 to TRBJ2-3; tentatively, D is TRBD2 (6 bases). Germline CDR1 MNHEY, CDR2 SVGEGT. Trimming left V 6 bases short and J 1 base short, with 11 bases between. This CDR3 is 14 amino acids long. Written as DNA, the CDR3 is TGTGCCAGCAGACCTTGGGAGGGCACAGATACGCAGTATTTT. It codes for CASRPWEGTDTQYF.

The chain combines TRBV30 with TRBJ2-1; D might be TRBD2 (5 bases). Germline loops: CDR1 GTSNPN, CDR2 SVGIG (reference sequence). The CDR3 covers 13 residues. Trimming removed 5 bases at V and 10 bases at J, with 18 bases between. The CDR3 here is CAWDGYGVGEQFF. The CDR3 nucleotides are TGTGCCTGGGACGGTTACGGGGTAGGCGAGCAGTTCTTC.

The CDR3 DNA follows: TGTGCCATCAGGGGACAGGGCCGGCTGGACGAGCAGTACTTC. Residues: CAIRGQGRLDEQYF. The V and J genes are TRBV10-3 and TRBJ2-7; TRBD1 agrees at 9 bases. The CDR3 length is 14 residues. Losses at the gene ends were 6 bases for V and 5 bases for J; bases not matched to a gene: 8. Germline CDR1 ENHRY, CDR2 SYGVKD.

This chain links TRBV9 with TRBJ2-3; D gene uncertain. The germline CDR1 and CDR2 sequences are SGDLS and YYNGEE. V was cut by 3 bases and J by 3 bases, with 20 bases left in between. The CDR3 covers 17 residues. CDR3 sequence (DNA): TGTGCCAGCAGCGCCGACACAGTTTGGCGTCGGACAGATACGCAGTATTTT. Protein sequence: CASSADTVWRRTDTQYF.

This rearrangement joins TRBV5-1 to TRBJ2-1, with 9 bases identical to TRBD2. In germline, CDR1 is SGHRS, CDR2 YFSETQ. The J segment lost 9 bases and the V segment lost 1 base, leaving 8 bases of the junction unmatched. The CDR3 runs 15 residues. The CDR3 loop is CASSLSSGRNGEQFF. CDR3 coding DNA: TGCGCCAGCAGCTTGTCCAGCGGGAGGAACGGTGAGCAGTTCTTC.

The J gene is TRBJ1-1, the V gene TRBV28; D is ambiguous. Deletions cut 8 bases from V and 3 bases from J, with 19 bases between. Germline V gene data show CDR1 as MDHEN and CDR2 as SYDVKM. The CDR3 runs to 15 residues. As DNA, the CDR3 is TGTGCCAGCGCCCCCAACGGCGGATCATACACTGAAGCTTTCTTT. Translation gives CASAPNGGSYTEAFF.

CDR3 sequence reads: CASRIQGSVNTEAFF. CDR3 DNA sequence: TGTGCCAGCAGGATTCAGGGGAGTGTGAACACTGAAGCTTTCTTT. The chain couples TRBV25-1 to TRBJ1-1; D perhaps matches TRBD1 (6 bases). The CDR3 has 15 amino acids. In germline, CDR1 is MGHDK, CDR2 SYGVNS. Trimming left V 6 bases short and J 0 bases short, with 14 bases between.

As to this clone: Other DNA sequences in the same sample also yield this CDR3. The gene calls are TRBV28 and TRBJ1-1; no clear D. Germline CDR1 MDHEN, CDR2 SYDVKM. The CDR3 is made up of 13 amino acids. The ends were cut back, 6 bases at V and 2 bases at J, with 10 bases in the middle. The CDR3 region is CASSPPVNTEAFF. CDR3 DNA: TGTGCCAGCAGCCCCCCCGTAAACACTGAAGCTTTCTTT. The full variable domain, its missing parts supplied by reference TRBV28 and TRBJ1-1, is DVKVTQSSRYLVKRTGEKVFLECVQDMDHENMFWYRQDPGLGLRLIYFSYDVKMKEKGDIPEGYSVSREKKERFSLILESASTNQTSMYLCASSPPVNTEAFFGQGTRLTVV.

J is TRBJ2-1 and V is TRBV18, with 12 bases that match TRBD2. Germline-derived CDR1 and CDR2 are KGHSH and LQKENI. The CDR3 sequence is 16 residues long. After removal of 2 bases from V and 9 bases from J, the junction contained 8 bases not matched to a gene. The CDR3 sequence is CASSPSGLAGSGEQFF. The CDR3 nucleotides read TGTGCCAGCTCACCATCCGGACTAGCGGGATCGGGTGAGCAGTTCTTC.

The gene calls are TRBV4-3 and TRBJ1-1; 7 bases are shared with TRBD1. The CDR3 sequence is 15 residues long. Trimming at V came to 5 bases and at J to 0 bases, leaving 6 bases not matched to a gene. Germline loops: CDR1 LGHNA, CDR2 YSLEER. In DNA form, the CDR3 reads TGCGCCAGCAGCTTTGGGACAGATATGAACACTGAAGCTTTCTTT. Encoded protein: CASSFGTDMNTEAFF.

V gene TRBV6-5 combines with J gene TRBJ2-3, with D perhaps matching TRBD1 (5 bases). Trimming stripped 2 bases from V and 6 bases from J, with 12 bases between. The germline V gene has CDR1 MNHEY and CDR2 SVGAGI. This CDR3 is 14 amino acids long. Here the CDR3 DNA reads TGTGCCAGCAGTTACGAGCCAGGGCTCGATACGCAGTATTTT. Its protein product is CASSYEPGLDTQYF.

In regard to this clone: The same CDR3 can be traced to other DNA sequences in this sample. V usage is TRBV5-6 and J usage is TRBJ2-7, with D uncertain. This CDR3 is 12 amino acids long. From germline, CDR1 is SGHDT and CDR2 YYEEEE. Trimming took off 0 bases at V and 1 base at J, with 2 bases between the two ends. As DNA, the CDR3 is TGTGCCAGCAGCTTGGCTTCCTACGAGCAGTACTTC. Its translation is CASSLASYEQYF. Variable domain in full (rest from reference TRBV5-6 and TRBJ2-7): DAGVTQSPTHLIKTRGQQVTLRCSPKSGHDTVSWYQQALGQGPQFIFQYYEEEERQRGNFPDRFSGHQFPNYSSELNVNALLLGDSALYLCASSLASYEQYFGPGTRLTVT.